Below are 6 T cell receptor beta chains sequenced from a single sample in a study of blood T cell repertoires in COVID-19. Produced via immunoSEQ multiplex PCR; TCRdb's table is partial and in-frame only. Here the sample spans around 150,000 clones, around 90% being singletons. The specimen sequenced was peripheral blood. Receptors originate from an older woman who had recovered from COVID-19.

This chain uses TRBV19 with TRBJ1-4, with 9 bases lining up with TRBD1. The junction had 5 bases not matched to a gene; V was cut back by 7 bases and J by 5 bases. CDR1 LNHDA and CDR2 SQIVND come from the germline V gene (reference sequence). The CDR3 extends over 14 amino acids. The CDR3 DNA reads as TGTGCCAGTACCCAGACAGGGGGGAATGAAAAACTGTTTTTT. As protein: CASTQTGGNEKLFF.

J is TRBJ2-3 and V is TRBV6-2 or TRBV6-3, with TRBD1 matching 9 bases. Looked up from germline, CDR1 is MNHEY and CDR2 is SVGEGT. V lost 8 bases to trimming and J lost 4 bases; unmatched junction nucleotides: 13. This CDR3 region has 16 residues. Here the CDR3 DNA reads TGTGCCAGCCGTTCTTTGGACAGGGGAAATGCAGATACGCAGTATTTT. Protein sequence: CASRSLDRGNADTQYF.

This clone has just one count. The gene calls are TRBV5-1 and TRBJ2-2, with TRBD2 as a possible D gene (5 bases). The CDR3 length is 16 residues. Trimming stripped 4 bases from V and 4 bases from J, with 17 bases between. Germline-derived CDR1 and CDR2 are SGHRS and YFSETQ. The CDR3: CASSPGLLASTGELFF. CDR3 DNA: TGCGCCAGCAGCCCCGGACTCTTAGCTTCCACCGGGGAGCTGTTTTTT.

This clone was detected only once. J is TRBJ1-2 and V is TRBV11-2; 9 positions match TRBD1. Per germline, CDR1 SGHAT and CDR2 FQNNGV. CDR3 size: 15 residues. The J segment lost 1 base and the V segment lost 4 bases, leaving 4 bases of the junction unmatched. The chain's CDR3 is CASSSGTGSNYGYTF. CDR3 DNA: TGTGCCAGCAGCTCGGGGACAGGGAGTAACTATGGCTACACCTTC.

DNA of the CDR3: TGTGCCAGCAGTGAATTCGGCACAGATACGCAGTATTTT. Protein sequence: CASSEFGTDTQYF. The chain carries TRBV25-1 and TRBJ2-3, with no clear D. Looked up from germline, CDR1 is MGHDK and CDR2 is SYGVNS. This CDR3 region has 13 residues. The ends were cut back, 1 base at V and 1 base at J, with 3 bases in the middle.

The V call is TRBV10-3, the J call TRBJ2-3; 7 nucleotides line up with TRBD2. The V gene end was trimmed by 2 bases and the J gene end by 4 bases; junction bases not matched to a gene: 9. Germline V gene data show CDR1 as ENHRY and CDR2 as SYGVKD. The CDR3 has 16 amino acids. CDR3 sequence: CAISERAGTRPDTQYF. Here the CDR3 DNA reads TGTGCCATCAGTGAGCGAGCGGGGACCCGCCCAGATACGCAGTATTTT.